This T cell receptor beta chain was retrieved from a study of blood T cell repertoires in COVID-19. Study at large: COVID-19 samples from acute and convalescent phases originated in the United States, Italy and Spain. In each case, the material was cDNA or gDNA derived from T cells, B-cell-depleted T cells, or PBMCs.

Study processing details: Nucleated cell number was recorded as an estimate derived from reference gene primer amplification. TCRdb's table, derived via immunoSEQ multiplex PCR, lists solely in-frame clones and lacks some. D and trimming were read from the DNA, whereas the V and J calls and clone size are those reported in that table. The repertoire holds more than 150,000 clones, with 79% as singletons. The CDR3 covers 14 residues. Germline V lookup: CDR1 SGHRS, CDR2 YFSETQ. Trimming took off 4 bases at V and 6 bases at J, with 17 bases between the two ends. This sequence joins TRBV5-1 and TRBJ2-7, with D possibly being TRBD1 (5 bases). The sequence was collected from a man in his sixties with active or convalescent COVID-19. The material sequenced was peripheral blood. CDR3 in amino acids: CASSPGLGRAEQYF. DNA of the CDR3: TGCGCCAGCAGCCCCGGCTTGGGCAGGGCCGAGCAGTACTTC.